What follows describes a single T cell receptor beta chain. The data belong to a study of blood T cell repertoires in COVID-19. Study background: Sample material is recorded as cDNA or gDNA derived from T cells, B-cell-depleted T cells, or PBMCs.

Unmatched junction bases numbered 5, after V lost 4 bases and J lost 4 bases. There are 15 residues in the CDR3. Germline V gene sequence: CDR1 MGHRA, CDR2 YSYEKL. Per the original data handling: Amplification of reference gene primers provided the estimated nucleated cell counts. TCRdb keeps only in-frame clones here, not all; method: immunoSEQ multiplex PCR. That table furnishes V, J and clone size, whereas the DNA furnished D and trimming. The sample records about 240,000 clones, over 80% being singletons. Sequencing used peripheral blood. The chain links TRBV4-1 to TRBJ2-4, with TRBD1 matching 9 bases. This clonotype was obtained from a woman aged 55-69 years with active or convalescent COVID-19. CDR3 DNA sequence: TGCGCCAGCAGCCCCGGACAGGGGACTAAAAACATTCAGTACTTC. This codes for CASSPGQGTKNIQYF.